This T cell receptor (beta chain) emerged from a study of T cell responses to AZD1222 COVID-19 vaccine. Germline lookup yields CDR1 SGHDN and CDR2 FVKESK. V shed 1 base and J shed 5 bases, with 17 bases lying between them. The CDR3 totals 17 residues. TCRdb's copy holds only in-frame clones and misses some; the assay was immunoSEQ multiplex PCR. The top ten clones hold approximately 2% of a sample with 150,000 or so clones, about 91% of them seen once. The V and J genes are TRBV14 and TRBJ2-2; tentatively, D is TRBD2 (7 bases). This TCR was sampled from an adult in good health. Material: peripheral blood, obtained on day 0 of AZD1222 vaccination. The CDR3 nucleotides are TGTGCCAGCAGCCAAGGTACGGGGGGCGAAATAACCGGGGAGCTGTTTTTT. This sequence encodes CASSQGTGGEITGELFF.